The clone carrying this T cell receptor (beta chain) came up a few times. With template switching, a universal primer site was added, and the cDNA carried unique molecular identifiers. TCRdb re-called the 5' RACE reads through MiXCR, storing one row per CDR3 protein. The data contain 600,000 to 800,000 distinct CDR3 sequences, roughly 20% of them singletons. This CDR3 comprises 15 residues. Germline V CDR1 and CDR2: SGHRS, YFSETQ. V lost 4 bases to trimming and J lost 2 bases, with 16 bases between them. The sample originates from a study of identical twins. These data also featured in a second study, about T cells expressing NK-cell markers. Turning to that study: The CD3+CD56-NKG2C+ fraction of a few donors was likewise dominated by these clonotypes.

The sample was PBMCs. This receptor was taken from a woman aged 18-35 years in good health. The gene calls are TRBV5-1 and TRBJ2-7; D is perhaps TRBD1 (6 bases). DNA of the CDR3: TGCGCCAGCAGCCACGGGACACCGATTACCTACGAGCAGTACTTC. Its translation: CASSHGTPITYEQYF.